This T cell receptor (beta chain) originates from a study of blood T cells in healthy people across ages. General observations from the study: Diversity was estimated from one million T cells, and these estimates were considered underestimates. Reliance upon unsorted PBMCs precluded definitive naive versus antigen-experienced comparison. Age advanced and TCR beta diversity per million T cells fell, roughly linearly.

CDR1 is SGHTA and CDR2 is FQGNSA in the germline V gene. V lost 3 bases and J 2 bases, leaving 11 bases between the germline ends. The length of the CDR3 is 14 residues. This clonotype has more than one count but fewer than ten. Its antigen remains unknown. Then a second PCR, running roughly 6 to 12 cycles, was carried out with a sample-barcoded 5' primer and a J-beta primer mix. Each TCR beta cDNA got a 12-nucleotide random molecular identifier. From the 5' RACE reads, TCRdb called clonotypes with MiXCR, one entry per CDR3 protein. The table records 1,500,000 or so distinct CDR3 sequences, less than 45% of them present only once.

Sequences were obtained from blood. The chain has TRBV7-2 and TRBJ2-7, with TRBD1 as a possible D gene (6 bases). The clonotype originates from a woman younger than 35 in good health. The CDR3 DNA is TGTGCCAGCAGCTTTCTTCAGGGGACCTACGAGCAGTACTTC. It translates to CASSFLQGTYEQYF.